This T cell receptor (beta chain) came from a study of blood T cells in healthy people across ages (dated by TCRdb to about 2015). Background on the whole study: In model experiments, roughly one uniquely barcoded TCR beta cDNA molecule per two T cells was captured by template switching. To track age-related changes in TCR beta repertoire diversity, the study relied on deep sequencing normalized with unique cDNA molecular identifiers. The donors were divided into four age groups: young (average approximately 16 years), middle-aged (approximately 41), aged (about 60) and long-lived (approximately 74). To avoid experimental bias, donors of different ages were randomly spread across the sequencing lanes. Using the same blood draw, the study looked at two additional independent replicas of 1 million unique cDNA reads for two donors, one aged 18 to 30 and the other aged 80 or older.

A few counts support this clonotype. Its target antigen remains unknown. Nothing much larger sits one base from this clone, and base qualities are not available. Systemically healthy Caucasian individuals from Russia, 35 to 40 in total and aged roughly 6 to 100 years, were included as donors. About 9.1 milliliters of peripheral blood were collected from each donor into EDTA-treated Vacutainer tubes. PBMCs were isolated by Ficoll-Paque density-gradient centrifugation, with at least 7 million obtained per sample. Total RNA was extracted from PBMCs with Trizol reagent, with at least 5.5 micrograms obtained per sample. For every donor, flow cytometry on a PBMC aliquot measured the percentage of naive CD45RAhigh/CD27high T cells. Counted from cysteine to phenylalanine, this CDR3 has 14 amino acids. Only the CDR3 part of the read is kept: 42 bases, read in frame from the first base. Ends trimmed: V by 7 bases, J by 7 bases; bases unmatched to a gene: 12. For CDR1 and CDR2, the germline V gene lists MDHEN and SYDVKM.

The library was obtained by 5' RACE. TCRdb lists the instrument as Illumina HiSeq 2500. A second PCR of roughly 6 to 11 cycles was performed with a sample-barcoded 5' primer and a J-beta primer mix. A unique molecular identifier was introduced onto each TCR beta cDNA molecule by a template-switch 5' adaptor carrying 12 random nucleotides. Each sample yielded at least 3 million CDR3-containing paired-end reads. The Mint cDNA synthesis kit, primed by a TRBC-specific oligonucleotide, was used to synthesize first-strand cDNA from all RNA. Following uracil-DNA glycosylase treatment, a first 18-cycle PCR with universal primers M1SS and BC2_uni_R was performed on all cDNA. Per the original workflow: Normalization of each sample was performed by random selection of 1 million high-quality reads, each carrying a distinct molecular identifier. Reads sharing molecular identifiers were discarded rather than binned into consensus sequences. MiTCR, run with a Q25 quality threshold and the strictest error-elimination algorithm, handled CDR3 identification, clonotype clustering and error correction. A nonparametric unseen species model with Euler transformation was used to estimate lower-bound total TCR beta diversity. TCRdb reprocessing: public reads trimmed at Q25 with fastp, clones called with MiXCR, in-frame beta chains kept. When rows share a CDR3 protein, they turn into one entry using the most common DNA and genes. The authors' filters were not applied to this entry. Present in this sample are approximately 1,100,000 distinct CDR3 sequences, 35% to 50% of which were seen just once. The ten largest make up under 20% of the sample.

The study at large found these results: Because profiling used bulk unsorted PBMCs, naive and antigen-experienced compartments could not be compared conclusively. Observed TCR beta diversity per million T cells fell roughly linearly with age, and a significant reduction was already apparent by age roughly 41. Compared with the aged group, the long-lived group had more naive CD4+ T cells, fewer expanded clones and increased TCR diversity, a pattern suggesting age selection. Because the CMV infection status of the donors was unknown, age-related changes in expanded clonotypes may potentially have been confounded. Estimates of total diversity based on one million sequenced T cells were considered lower bounds and underestimates. There was a strong correlation between observed TCR beta diversity and the percentage of naive T cells measured by flow cytometry.

What was sequenced was blood. Here the chain combines TRBV28 and TRBJ2-7, with TRBD1 matching 8 junction bases. This TCR derives from an older woman in good health. The DNA is as follows: TGTGCCAGCATTTCGACAGGGGCGTACAATGAGCAGTACTTC. Protein translation: CASISTGAYNEQYF.